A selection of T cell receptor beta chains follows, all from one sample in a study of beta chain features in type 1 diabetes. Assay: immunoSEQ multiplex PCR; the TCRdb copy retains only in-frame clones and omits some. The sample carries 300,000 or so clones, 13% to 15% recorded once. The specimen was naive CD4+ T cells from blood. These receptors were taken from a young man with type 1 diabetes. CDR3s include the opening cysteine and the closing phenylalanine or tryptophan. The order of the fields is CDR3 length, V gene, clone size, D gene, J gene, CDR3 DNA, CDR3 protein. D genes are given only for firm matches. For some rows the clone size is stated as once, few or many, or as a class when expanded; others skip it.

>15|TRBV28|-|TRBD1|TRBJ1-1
TGTGCCAGCAGCTCGACAGGGATAAGCCGCACTGAAGCTTTCTTT
CASSSTGISRTEAFF
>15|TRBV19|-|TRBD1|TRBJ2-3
TGTGCCAGTAGTACCAGACAGGGCAGCACAGATACGCAGTATTTT
CASSTRQGSTDTQYF
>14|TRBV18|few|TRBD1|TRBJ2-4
TGTGCCAGCTCACCCCGGACAGGAGGAAACATTCAGTACTTC
CASSPRTGGNIQYF
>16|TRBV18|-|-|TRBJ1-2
TGTGCCAGCTCTCCCACACAGGGAACGGCAAACTATGGCTACACCTTC
CASSPTQGTANYGYTF
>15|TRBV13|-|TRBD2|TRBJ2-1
TGTGCCAGCAGTTGGACTAGCAGGAGGGGAAATGAGCAGTTCTTC
CASSWTSRRGNEQFF
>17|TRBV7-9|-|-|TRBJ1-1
TGTGCCAGCACACGGCAGGGGACATTACGAAAAAGCACTGAAGCTTTCTTT
CASTRQGTLRKSTEAFF
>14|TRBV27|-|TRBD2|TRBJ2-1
TGTGCCAGCAGTTTACCGGGGGGGGGCAATGAGCAGTTCTTC
CASSLPGGGNEQFF
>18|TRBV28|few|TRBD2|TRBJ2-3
TGTGCCAGCAGTTTATCTAGCGGACTAGCGGTTAGCACAGATACGCAGTATTTT
CASSLSSGLAVSTDTQYF
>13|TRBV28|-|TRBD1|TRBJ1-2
TGTGCCAGCAGTTTAGGACAGGGGAATGGCTACACCTTC
CASSLGQGNGYTF
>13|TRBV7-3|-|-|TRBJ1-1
TGTGCCAGCAGCTTAAAGGACAGTCTTGAAGCTTTCTTT
CASSLKDSLEAFF
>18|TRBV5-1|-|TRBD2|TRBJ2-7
TGCGCCAGCAGCTTGGCGCTAGCGGGGCCGTCAAATTCCTACGAGCAGTACTTC
CASSLALAGPSNSYEQYF
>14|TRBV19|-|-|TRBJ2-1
TGTGCCAGTAGTACCTACCCCAGGGACAATGAGCAGTTCTTC
CASSTYPRDNEQFF
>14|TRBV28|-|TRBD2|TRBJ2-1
TGTGCCAGCAGCAGTAGCGGGAGTGGCGATGAGCAGTTCTTC
CASSSSGSGDEQFF
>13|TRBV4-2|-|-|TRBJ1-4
TGTGCCAGCACCAGGGCGTTCAATGAAAAACTGTTTTTT
CASTRAFNEKLFF
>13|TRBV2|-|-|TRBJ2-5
TGTGCCAGCGATGAAGGGGGAGCAGAGACCCAGTACTTC
CASDEGGAETQYF
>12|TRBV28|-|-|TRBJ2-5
TGTGCCAGCTGCCGGGGACAAGAGACCCAGTACTTC
CASCRGQETQYF
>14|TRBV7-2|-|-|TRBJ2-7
TGTGCCAGCAGCTTTGCGGGGTCTTCCTACGAGCAGTACTTC
CASSFAGSSYEQYF
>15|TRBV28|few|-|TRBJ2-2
TGTGCCAGCAGCTTGGCTCGCGGAGCAAACGGGGAGCTGTTTTTT
CASSLARGANGELFF
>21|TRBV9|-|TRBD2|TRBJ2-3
TGTGCCAGCAGCTCCCAGACCCAAACGAGGTGGGCGGGAGTAACCACAGATACGCAGTATTTT
CASSSQTQTRWAGVTTDTQYF
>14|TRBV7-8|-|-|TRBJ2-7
TGTGCCAGCAGCTTAGGCGGGATTTCCTACGAGCAGTACTTC
CASSLGGISYEQYF
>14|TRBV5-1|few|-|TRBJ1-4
TGCGCCAGCAGCTTGACAGCGGTGGGGGAAAAACTGTTTTTT
CASSLTAVGEKLFF
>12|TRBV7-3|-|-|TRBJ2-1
TGTGCCAGCAGCTTAGACTCAAATGAGCAGTTCTTC
CASSLDSNEQFF
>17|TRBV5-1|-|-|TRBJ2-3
TGCGCCAGCAGCTCGCGACCCGGAAAGACAAGCACAGATACGCAGTATTTT
CASSSRPGKTSTDTQYF
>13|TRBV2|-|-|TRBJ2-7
TGTGCCGGAAGGGTGGGAGGTCCCTACGAGCAGTACTTC
CAGRVGGPYEQYF
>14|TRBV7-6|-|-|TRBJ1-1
TGTGCCAGCAGCTTAGTTACAGCCAACACTGAAGCTTTCTTT
CASSLVTANTEAFF
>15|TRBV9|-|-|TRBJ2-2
TGTGCCAGCAGCCTCAATCGAGTAAGCACCGGGGAGCTGTTTTTT
CASSLNRVSTGELFF
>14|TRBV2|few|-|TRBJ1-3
TGTGCCAGCAGTGCGCAGGGCTCTGGAAACACCATATATTTT
CASSAQGSGNTIYF
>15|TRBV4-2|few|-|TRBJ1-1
TGTGCCAGCAGCCAGGAGTCCAGGGGGAACACTGAAGCTTTCTTT
CASSQESRGNTEAFF
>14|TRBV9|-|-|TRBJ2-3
TGTGCCAGCAGCGTAGCTACGACAACAGATACGCAGTATTTT
CASSVATTTDTQYF